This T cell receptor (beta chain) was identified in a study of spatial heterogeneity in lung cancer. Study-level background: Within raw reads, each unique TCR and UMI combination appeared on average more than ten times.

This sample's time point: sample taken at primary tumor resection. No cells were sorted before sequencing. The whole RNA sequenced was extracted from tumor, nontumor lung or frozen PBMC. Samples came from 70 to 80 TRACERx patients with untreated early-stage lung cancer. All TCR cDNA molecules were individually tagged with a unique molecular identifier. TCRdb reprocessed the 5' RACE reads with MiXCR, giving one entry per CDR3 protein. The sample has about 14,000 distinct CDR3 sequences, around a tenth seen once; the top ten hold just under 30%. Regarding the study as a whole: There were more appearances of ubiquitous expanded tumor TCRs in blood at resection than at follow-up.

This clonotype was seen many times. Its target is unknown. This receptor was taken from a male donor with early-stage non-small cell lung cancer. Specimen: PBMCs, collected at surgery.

The CDR3 sequence: CASSIEQETQYF. The CDR3 bases are TGCGCCAGCAGCATTGAACAAGAGACCCAGTACTTC. The chain links TRBV5-1 to TRBJ2-5; D is unresolved. The length of the CDR3 is 12 residues. Germline V lookup: CDR1 SGHRS, CDR2 YFSETQ. The ends were cut back, 4 bases at V and 2 bases at J, with 6 bases in the middle.